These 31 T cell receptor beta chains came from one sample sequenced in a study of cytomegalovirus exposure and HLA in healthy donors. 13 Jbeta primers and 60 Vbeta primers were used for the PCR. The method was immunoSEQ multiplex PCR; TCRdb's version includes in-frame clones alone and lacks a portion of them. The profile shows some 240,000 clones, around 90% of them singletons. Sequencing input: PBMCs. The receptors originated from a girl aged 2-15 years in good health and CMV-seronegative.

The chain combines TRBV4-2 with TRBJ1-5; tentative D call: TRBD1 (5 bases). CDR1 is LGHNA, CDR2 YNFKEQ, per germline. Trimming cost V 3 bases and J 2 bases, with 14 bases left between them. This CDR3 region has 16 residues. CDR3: CASSQGREGGNQPQHF. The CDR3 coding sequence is TGTGCCAGCAGCCAGGGCAGGGAGGGTGGCAATCAGCCCCAGCATTTT.

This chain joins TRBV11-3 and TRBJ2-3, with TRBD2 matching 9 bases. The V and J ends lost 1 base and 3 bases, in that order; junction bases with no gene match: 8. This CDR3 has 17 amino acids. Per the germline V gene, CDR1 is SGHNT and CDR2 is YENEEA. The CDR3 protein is CASSLGTSVKGTDTQYF. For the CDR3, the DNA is TGTGCCAGCAGCTTAGGGACTAGCGTGAAGGGTACAGATACGCAGTATTTT. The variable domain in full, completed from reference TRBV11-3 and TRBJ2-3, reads EAGVVQSPRYKIIEKKQPVAFWCNPISGHNTLYWYLQNLGQGPELLIRYENEEAVDDSQLPKDRFSAERLKGVDSTLKIQPAELGDSAVYLCASSLGTSVKGTDTQYFGPGTRLTVL.

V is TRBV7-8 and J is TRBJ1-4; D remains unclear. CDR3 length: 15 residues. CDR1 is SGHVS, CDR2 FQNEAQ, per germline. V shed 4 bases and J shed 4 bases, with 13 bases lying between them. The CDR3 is CASSSLGAGNEKLFF. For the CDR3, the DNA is TGTGCCAGCAGCTCCTTGGGTGCGGGTAATGAAAAACTGTTTTTT.

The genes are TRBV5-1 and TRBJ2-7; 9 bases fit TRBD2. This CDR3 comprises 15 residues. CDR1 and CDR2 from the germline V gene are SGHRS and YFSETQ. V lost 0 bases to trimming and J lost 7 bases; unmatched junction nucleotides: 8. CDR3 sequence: CASSLEGLARREQYF. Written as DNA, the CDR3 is TGCGCCAGCAGCTTGGAGGGACTAGCCCGCCGGGAGCAGTACTTC.

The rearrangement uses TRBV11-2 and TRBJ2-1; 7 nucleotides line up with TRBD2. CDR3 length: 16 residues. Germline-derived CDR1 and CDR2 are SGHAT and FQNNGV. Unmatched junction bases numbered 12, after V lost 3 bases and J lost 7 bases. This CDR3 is CASSFRTAGAWNEQFF. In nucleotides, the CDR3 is TGTGCCAGCAGCTTCCGGACGGCGGGAGCTTGGAATGAGCAGTTCTTC.

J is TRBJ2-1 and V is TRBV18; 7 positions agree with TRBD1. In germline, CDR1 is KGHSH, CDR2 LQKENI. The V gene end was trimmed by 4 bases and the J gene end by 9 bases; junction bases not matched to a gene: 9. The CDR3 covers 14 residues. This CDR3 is CASSRLTGASEQFF. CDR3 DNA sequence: TGTGCCAGCTCACGCCTTACAGGGGCGAGTGAGCAGTTCTTC.

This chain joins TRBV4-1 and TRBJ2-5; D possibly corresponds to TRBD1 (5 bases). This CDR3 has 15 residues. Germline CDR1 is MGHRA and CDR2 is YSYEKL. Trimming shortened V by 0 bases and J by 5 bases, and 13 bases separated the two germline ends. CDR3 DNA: TGCGCCAGCAGCCAAGAATCCAGGGCGTGGGAGACCCAGTACTTC. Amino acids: CASSQESRAWETQYF.

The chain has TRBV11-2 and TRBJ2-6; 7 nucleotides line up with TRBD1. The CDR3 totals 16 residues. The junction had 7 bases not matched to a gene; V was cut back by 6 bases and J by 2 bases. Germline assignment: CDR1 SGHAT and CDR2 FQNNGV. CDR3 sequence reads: CASRPTGVAGANVLTF. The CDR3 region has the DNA TGTGCCAGCAGACCCACAGGGGTCGCTGGGGCCAACGTCCTGACTTTC.

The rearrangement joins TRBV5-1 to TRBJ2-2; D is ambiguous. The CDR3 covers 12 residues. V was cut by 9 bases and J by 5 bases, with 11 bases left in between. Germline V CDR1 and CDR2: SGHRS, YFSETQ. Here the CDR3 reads CATEEDTGELFF. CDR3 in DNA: TGCGCCACCGAAGAGGATACCGGGGAGCTGTTTTTT.

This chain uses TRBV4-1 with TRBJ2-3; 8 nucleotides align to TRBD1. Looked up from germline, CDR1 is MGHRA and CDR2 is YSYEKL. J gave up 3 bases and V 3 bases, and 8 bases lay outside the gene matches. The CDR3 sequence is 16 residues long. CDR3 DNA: TGCGCCAGCAGCCATGCCGGACAGGGAAGGACAGATACGCAGTATTTT. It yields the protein CASSHAGQGRTDTQYF.

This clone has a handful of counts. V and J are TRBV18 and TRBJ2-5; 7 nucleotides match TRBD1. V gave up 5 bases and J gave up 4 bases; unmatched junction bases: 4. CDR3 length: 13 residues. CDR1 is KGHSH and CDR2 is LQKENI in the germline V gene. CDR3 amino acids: CASSFRQGETQYF. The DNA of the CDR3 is TGTGCCAGCTCATTTAGACAGGGAGAGACCCAGTACTTC.

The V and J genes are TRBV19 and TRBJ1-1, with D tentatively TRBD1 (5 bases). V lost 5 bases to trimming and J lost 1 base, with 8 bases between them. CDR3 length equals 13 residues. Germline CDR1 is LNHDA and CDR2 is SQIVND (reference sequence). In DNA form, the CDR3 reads TGTGCCAGTAGTCACAGGAGGAACACTGAAGCTTTCTTT. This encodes CASSHRRNTEAFF.

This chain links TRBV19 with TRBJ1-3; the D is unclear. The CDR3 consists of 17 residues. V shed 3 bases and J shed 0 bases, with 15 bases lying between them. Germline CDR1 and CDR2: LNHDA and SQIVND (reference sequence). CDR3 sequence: CASSINEGLASGNTIYF. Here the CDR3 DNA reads TGTGCCAGTAGTATCAATGAGGGTCTTGCCTCTGGAAACACCATATATTTT.

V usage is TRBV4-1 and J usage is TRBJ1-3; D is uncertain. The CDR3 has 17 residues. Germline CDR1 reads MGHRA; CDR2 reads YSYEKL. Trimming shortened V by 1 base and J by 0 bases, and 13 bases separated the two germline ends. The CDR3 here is CASSQVLERISGNTIYF. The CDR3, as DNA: TGCGCCAGCAGCCAAGTTCTGGAGCGGATCTCTGGAAACACCATATATTTT.

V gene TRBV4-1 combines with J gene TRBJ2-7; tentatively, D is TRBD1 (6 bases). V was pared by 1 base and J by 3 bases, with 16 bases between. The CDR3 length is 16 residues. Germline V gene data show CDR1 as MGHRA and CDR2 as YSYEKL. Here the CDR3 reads CASSQASDSFNYEQYF. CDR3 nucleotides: TGCGCCAGCAGCCAAGCCTCGGACAGCTTTAACTACGAGCAGTACTTC.

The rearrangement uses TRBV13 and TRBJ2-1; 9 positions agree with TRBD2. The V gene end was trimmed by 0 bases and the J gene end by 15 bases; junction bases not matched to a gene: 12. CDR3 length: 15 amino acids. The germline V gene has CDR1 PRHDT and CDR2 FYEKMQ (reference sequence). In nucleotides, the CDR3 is TGTGCCAGCAGCTTAGGGGCTAGCGGGGCCCAACTCGGGTTCTTC. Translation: CASSLGASGAQLGFF.

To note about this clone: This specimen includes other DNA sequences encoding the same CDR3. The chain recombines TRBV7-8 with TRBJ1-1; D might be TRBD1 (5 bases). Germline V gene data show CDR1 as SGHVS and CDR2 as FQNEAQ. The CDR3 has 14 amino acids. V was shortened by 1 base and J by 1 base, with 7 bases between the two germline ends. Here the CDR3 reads CASSLGTGNTEAFF. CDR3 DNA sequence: TGTGCCAGCAGCTTAGGAACAGGGAACACTGAAGCTTTCTTT. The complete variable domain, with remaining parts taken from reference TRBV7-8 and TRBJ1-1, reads GAGVSQSPRYKVAKRGQDVALRCDPISGHVSLFWYQQALGQGPEFLTYFQNEAQLDKSGLPSDRFFAERPEGSVSTLKIQRTQQEDSAVYLCASSLGTGNTEAFFGQGTRLTVV.

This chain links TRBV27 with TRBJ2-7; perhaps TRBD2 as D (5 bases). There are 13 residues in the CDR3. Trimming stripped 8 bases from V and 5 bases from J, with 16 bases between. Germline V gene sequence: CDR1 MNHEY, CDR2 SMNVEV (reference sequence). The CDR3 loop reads CASGFGGIDEQYF. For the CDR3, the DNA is TGTGCCAGCGGATTTGGAGGCATCGACGAGCAGTACTTC.

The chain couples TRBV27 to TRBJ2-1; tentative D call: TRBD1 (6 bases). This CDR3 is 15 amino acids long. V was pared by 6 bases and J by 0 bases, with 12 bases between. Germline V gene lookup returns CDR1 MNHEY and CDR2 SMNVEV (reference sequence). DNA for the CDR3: TGTGCCAGCAGGACATACAGGGACTCCTACAATGAGCAGTTCTTC. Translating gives CASRTYRDSYNEQFF.

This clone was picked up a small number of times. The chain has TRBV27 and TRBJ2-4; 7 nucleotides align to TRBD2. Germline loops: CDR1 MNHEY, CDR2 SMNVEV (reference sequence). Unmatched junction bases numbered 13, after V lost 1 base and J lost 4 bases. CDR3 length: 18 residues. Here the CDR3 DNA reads TGTGCCAGCAGTTTATGGGGGGGGAACACCCGAGAGAAAAACATTCAGTACTTC. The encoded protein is CASSLWGGNTREKNIQYF.

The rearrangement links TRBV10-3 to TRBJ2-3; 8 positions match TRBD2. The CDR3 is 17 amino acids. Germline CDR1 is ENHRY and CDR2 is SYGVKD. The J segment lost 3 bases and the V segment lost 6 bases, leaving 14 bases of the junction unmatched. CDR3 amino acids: CAIRDTKRESLTDTQYF. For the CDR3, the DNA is TGTGCCATCAGAGATACGAAGCGGGAGAGCTTGACAGATACGCAGTATTTT.

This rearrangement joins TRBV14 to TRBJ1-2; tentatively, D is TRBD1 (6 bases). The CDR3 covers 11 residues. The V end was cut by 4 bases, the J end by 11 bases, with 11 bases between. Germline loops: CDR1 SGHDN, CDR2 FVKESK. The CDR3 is CASSPRGGYTF. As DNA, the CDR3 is TGTGCCAGCAGCCCCAGGGGTGGTTACACCTTC.

CDR3 sequence reads: CASSIGRSSGGASDTQYF. The CDR3, as DNA: TGTGCCAGTAGTATTGGAAGGAGTAGCGGGGGGGCTTCAGATACGCAGTATTTT. V and J are TRBV19 and TRBJ2-3; 11 bases are shared with TRBD2. Losses at the gene ends were 3 bases for V and 4 bases for J; bases not matched to a gene: 12. Germline V gene sequence: CDR1 LNHDA, CDR2 SQIVND (reference sequence). The CDR3 runs 18 residues.

CDR3 sequence: CASSITGSSGANVLTF. The CDR3 nucleotides read TGTGCCAGCAGCATTACAGGTAGCTCTGGGGCCAACGTCCTGACTTTC. The chain is built from TRBV7-9 and TRBJ2-6; D is perhaps TRBD1 (5 bases). The CDR3 spans 16 residues. CDR1 and CDR2 (germline): SEHNR, FQNEAQ (reference sequence). V lost 5 bases and J 0 bases, leaving 11 bases between the germline ends.

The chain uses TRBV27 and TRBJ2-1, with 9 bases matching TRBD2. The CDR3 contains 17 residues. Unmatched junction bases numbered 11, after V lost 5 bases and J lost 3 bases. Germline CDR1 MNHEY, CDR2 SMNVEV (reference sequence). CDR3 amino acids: CASSRAGLAGVYNEQFF. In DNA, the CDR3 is TGTGCCAGCAGTCGCGCGGGGTTAGCGGGGGTCTACAATGAGCAGTTCTTC.

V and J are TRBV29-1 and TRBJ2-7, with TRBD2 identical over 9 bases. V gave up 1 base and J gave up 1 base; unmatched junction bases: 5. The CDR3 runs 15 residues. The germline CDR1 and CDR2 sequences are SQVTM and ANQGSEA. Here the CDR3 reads CSVEALSGGSYEQYF. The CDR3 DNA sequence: TGCAGCGTTGAAGCCCTTAGCGGGGGATCCTACGAGCAGTACTTC.

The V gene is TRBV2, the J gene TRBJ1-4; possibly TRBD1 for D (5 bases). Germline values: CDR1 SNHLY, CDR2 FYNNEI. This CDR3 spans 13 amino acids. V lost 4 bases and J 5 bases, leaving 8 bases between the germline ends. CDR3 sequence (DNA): TGTGCCAGCAGTGGACAGCTCAATGAAAAACTGTTTTTT. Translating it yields CASSGQLNEKLFF.

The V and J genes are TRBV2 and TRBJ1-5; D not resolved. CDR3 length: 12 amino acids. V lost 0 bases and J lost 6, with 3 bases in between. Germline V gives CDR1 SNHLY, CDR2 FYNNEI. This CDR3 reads CASSEASQPQHF. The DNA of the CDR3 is TGTGCCAGCAGTGAAGCCAGTCAGCCCCAGCATTTT.

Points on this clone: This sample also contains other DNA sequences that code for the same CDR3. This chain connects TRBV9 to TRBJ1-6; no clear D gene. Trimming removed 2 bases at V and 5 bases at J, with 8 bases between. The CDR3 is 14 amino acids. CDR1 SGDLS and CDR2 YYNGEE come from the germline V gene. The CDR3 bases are TGTGCCAGCAGCGTTGCGGGAAATAATTCACCCCTCCACTTT. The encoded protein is CASSVAGNNSPLHF.

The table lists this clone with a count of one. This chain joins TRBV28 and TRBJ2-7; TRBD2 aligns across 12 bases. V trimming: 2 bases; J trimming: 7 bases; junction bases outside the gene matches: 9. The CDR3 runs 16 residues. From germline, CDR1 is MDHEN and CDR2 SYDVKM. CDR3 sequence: CASSLLTSGGTEEQYF. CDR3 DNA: TGTGCCAGCAGTTTACTCACTAGCGGGGGGACAGAAGAGCAGTACTTC.

CDR3 sequence reads: CASSAGLFYEQYF. The CDR3 DNA is TGTGCCAGCTCAGCCGGACTCTTCTACGAGCAGTACTTC. J is TRBJ2-7 and V is TRBV18, with a tentative D call TRBD2 (5 bases). The V end lost 5 bases, the J end lost 3 bases, and 11 bases lay between the germline ends. This CDR3 has 13 residues. Per germline, CDR1 KGHSH and CDR2 LQKENI.